These T cell receptor beta chains were read from a single sample in a study of blood T cells in healthy people across ages. TCRdb reprocessed the 5' RACE reads with MiXCR, giving one entry per CDR3 protein. Seen here are more than 700,000 distinct CDR3 sequences, less than 60% observed once, and the top ten hold over 15%. Material: blood. All receptors derive from an elderly man in good health. The CDR3 runs from the conserved cysteine through the conserved F or W. A D gene is named only where the DNA matches it firmly.

V gene,J gene,D gene,CDR3 protein
TRBV7-9,TRBJ2-5,.,CASSARDFQETQYF
TRBV27,TRBJ2-7,.,CASSLTGNPYEQYF
TRBV20-1,TRBJ2-7,.,CSARDLRERIHERYF
TRBV2,TRBJ2-5,.,CASSELTAKETQYF
TRBV12-3/TRBV12-4,TRBJ2-1,TRBD1,CASIRSVGTDYNEQFF
TRBV28,TRBJ2-1,TRBD1,CASSSRTGAVNEQFF
TRBV20-1,TRBJ1-5,TRBD1,CSARGRGQVDSQPQHF
TRBV10-3,TRBJ2-3,.,CVIRQDNEPDTQYF
TRBV27,TRBJ2-7,.,CASSTDRRYYEQYF
TRBV29-1,TRBJ2-2,.,CSVEGAVGSRTGELFF
TRBV28,TRBJ2-7,.,CASSLLAEPPYEQYF
TRBV5-1,TRBJ1-4,.,CASRFQGNDEKLFF
TRBV28,.,.,CASRTGGRAQETQYF
TRBV4-3,TRBJ2-3,TRBD2,CASSQELGRGTDTQYF
TRBV5-1,TRBJ2-1,TRBD2,CASSLTMGLPLNNEQFF
TRBV15,TRBJ1-5,.,CATSRDTGSFGNQPQHF
TRBV7-2,TRBJ2-1,.,CASSPYYIEQFF
TRBV9,TRBJ1-6,.,CASSVGGSPLHF
TRBV11-3,TRBJ1-1,TRBD1,CASSLDRGRNTEAFF
TRBV7-8,TRBJ1-2,.,CASSLMRDGYGYTF
TRBV9,TRBJ2-1,.,CASSVDEGAFSYNEQFF
TRBV29-1,TRBJ1-4,.,CSVLDPVLKLFF
TRBV20-1,TRBJ2-7,.,CSAAESYNEQYF
TRBV7-9,TRBJ2-7,TRBD2,CASSLDSSGRPIPSYEQYF
TRBV29-1,TRBJ2-5,TRBD1,CSVGQGSSETQYF
TRBV28,TRBJ2-7,.,CASSLLRHSYYEQYF
TRBV20-1,TRBJ2-5,.,CSAPVLNKETQYF
TRBV10-1,TRBJ2-3,.,CASSESPDYLKDTQYF
TRBV2,TRBJ2-7,.,CASSRVVISYEQYF
TRBV9,TRBJ1-2,TRBD1,CASSALRDRVTYGYTF
TRBV29-1,TRBJ2-3,TRBD2,CSVGTSGRSDTQYF
TRBV10-3,TRBJ2-1,TRBD2,CAISGLRAGTSRNEQFF
TRBV7-2,TRBJ2-3,TRBD2,CASSGTGVAGGYGRDTQYF
TRBV28,TRBJ1-4,.,CASSSFRDGEKLFF
TRBV6-5,TRBJ2-5,.,CASIVRGGADNEQYF
TRBV7-4,TRBJ2-5,TRBD2,CASSLVGLGREGYETQYF
TRBV18,TRBJ2-1,TRBD1,CASSPPGTGVSASNEQFF
TRBV6-4,TRBJ2-1,.,CASSDVEGYEQFF
TRBV29-1,TRBJ2-7,.,CSVFLGYEQYF
TRBV5-1,TRBJ2-1,TRBD2,CASGAGTSGTYGQFF
TRBV3-1,TRBJ2-2,TRBD2,CASSQAGTSGTGELFF
TRBV29-1,TRBJ2-7,.,CSVRRDTSYEQYF
TRBV3-1,TRBJ2-5,TRBD2,CASSQVSSGSSVQYF
TRBV12-3/TRBV12-4,TRBJ2-5,.,CASSLLASAQETQYF
TRBV5-1,TRBJ2-7,TRBD2,CASSGAGVYEQYF
TRBV7-2,TRBJ2-7,TRBD2,CASSWERDQAYEQYF
TRBV7-3,TRBJ2-1,TRBD1,CASSLTRDRSVQFF
TRBV28,TRBJ1-4,TRBD1,CASCRTGSNEKLFF
TRBV5-1,TRBJ2-7,TRBD1,CASSIQGHEQYF
TRBV12-3/TRBV12-4,TRBJ2-1,.,CASSSPGKADNEQFF
TRBV18,TRBJ2-1,TRBD1,CASSPLFTGGSGEQFF
TRBV5-1,TRBJ2-3,TRBD1,CASSIGQGTGTDTQYF